This T cell receptor beta chain is from a study of T cells after yellow fever vaccination. Using its own MiXCR run on the 5' RACE reads, TCRdb lists one record per CDR3 protein. Of a few hundred thousand distinct CDR3 sequences in the sample, about 15% were seen once. Losses at the gene ends were 3 bases for V and 9 bases for J; bases not matched to a gene: 8. Germline V lookup: CDR1 MNHEY, CDR2 SMNVEV (reference sequence). CDR3 length: 14 residues. Sequencing was performed on PBMCs, taken 4 to 6 days after the first yellow fever vaccination. V is TRBV27 and J is TRBJ1-2, with 9 bases lining up with TRBD1. The origin of this receptor is a man in his late teens or twenties who received the YFV17D yellow fever vaccine. The CDR3 DNA reads as TGTGCCAGCAGTTTCGGACAGGGGAATTGGCGCTACACCTTC. Translation gives CASSFGQGNWRYTF.